The 2 T cell receptor beta chains listed next were all sequenced from one sample in a study of blood T cell repertoires in COVID-19. Libraries were prepared by immunoSEQ multiplex PCR; TCRdb keeps only in-frame clonotypes and omits some of them. This sample has over 55,000 clones, with about 90% found just once. Sequenced sample: peripheral blood. Receptors originate from a human donor in a cohort sampled during active COVID-19.

The V and J genes are TRBV2 and TRBJ2-6; TRBD1 is a possible D gene (5 bases). CDR1 SNHLY and CDR2 FYNNEI come from the germline V gene. The CDR3 has 19 amino acids. V was shortened by 11 bases and J by 0 bases, with 26 bases between the two germline ends. In DNA form, the CDR3 reads TGTGCCCGCGAGATAAGGGGCGCACCCGCAGCCTCTGGGGCCAACGTCCTGACTTTC. Translated: CAREIRGAPAASGANVLTF.

The chain has TRBV1 and TRBJ1-6; the table calls TRBD1, which could not be checked here. TRBV1 is deemed a pseudogene. The CDR3 has 18 amino acids. In DNA, the CDR3 is TGCACCAGCAGCCATGCATCGCAGGGGCCTGTTTATAATTCACCCCTCCACTTT. Its protein is CTSSHASQGPVYNSPLHF.